The 23 T cell receptor beta chains given below trace back to one sample, sequenced in a study of blood T cell repertoires in COVID-19 (dated by TCRdb to 2018 to 2021). Receptor amplification or capture employed the immunoSEQ multiplex PCR assay. This is the immuneACCESS table as TCRdb keeps it, with only in-frame sequences that have V and J called. A part of the clones is gone; compared with another copy, unresolved V genes explain less than half, and the rest is unexplained. This sample is represented by some 400,000 clones; more than 75% of them were singletons. Of the sample, around 1.1% falls within the top ten clones. Material for sequencing was peripheral blood. The receptor source for this set is a human donor with acute or convalescent COVID-19. The donor label of this sample is uncertain.

V gene TRBV18 combines with J gene TRBJ2-1; 9 bases align to TRBD2. The CDR3 has 14 residues. From germline, CDR1 is KGHSH and CDR2 LQKENI. V lost 3 bases and J lost 9; bases outside the gene matches: 6. In DNA form, the CDR3 reads TGTGCCAGCTCACCGGATATAGCGGGAGTTGAGCAGTTCTTC. It codes for CASSPDIAGVEQFF.

The chain couples TRBV6-1 to TRBJ1-4, with 7 bases fitting TRBD1. This CDR3 has 16 residues. The V segment lost 4 bases and the J segment 3 bases; nucleotides outside the gene matches: 8. From germline, CDR1 is MNHNS and CDR2 SASEGT. The CDR3 DNA sequence: TGTGCCAGCAGTGCCAGTCGACAGGGCCCTAATGAAAAACTGTTTTTT. Its translation is CASSASRQGPNEKLFF.

The rearrangement links TRBV5-1 to TRBJ2-3, with TRBD1 identical over 10 bases. Germline V gene data show CDR1 as SGHRS and CDR2 as YFSETQ. The CDR3 sequence is 14 residues long. J lost 7 bases, V lost 0 bases, and 2 bases had no gene match. This CDR3 is CASSLGQGANTQYF. The CDR3 DNA reads as TGCGCCAGCAGCTTGGGACAGGGGGCAAATACGCAGTATTTT. Filled out from reference TRBV5-1 and TRBJ2-3, the complete variable domain reads KAGVTQTPRYLIKTRGQQVTLSCSPISGHRSVSWYQQTPGQGLQFLFEYFSETQRNKGNFPGRFSGRQFSNSRSEMNVSTLELGDSALYLCASSLGQGANTQYFGPGTRLTVL.

The chain has TRBV6-5 and TRBJ2-5, with TRBD1 matching over 9 bases. The CDR3 is 15 amino acids. CDR1 MNHEY and CDR2 SVGAGI come from the germline V gene. Trimming cost V 0 bases and J 5 bases; bases outside gene matches: 4. CDR3 region: CASSYSGQGWETQYF. DNA of the CDR3: TGTGCCAGCAGTTACTCCGGACAGGGGTGGGAGACCCAGTACTTC.

The chain carries TRBV30 and TRBJ2-7, with TRBD1 identical over 9 bases. Germline loops: CDR1 GTSNPN, CDR2 SVGIG (reference sequence). This CDR3 spans 14 amino acids. After removal of 3 bases from V and 2 bases from J, the junction contained 5 bases not matched to a gene. The CDR3 sequence is CAWRQGAGTYEQYF. CDR3 sequence (DNA): TGTGCCTGGAGACAGGGGGCAGGTACCTACGAGCAGTACTTC.

J is TRBJ2-3 and V is TRBV11-3; D remains unclear. CDR1 SGHNT and CDR2 YENEEA come from the germline V gene. The V and J ends lost 5 bases and 1 base respectively, with 7 bases between them. The CDR3 runs to 13 residues. The CDR3 region is CASSGWRTDTQYF. In DNA form, the CDR3 reads TGTGCCAGCAGCGGTTGGCGCACAGATACGCAGTATTTT.

The chain has TRBV19 and TRBJ1-2, with D tentatively TRBD1 (6 bases). Trimming left V 4 bases short and J 8 bases short, with 11 bases between. This CDR3 spans 12 amino acids. Germline V CDR1 and CDR2: LNHDA, SQIVND (reference sequence). CDR3 in DNA: TGTGCCAGTAGTAGACAGGAGTTGGGCTACACCTTC. It specifies CASSRQELGYTF.

The J gene is TRBJ2-1, the V gene TRBV30; TRBD1 aligns across 9 bases. The length of the CDR3 is 15 residues. V lost 0 bases and J lost 3; bases outside the gene matches: 3. Germline assignment: CDR1 GTSNPN and CDR2 SVGIG (reference sequence). This chain's CDR3 is CAWSVPTGGYNEQFF. For the CDR3, the DNA is TGTGCCTGGAGTGTACCGACAGGGGGCTACAATGAGCAGTTCTTC.

The rearrangement joins TRBV10-3 to TRBJ1-2, with D possibly being TRBD1 (6 bases). The V end lost 2 bases, the J end lost 0 bases, and 10 bases lay between the germline ends. The CDR3 contains 15 residues. Per the germline V gene, CDR1 is ENHRY and CDR2 is SYGVKD. The CDR3 spells CAISETGNANYGYTF. The CDR3 DNA reads TGTGCCATCAGTGAGACAGGGAACGCTAACTATGGCTACACCTTC.

In its sample, this clone was seen once. This chain joins TRBV6-5 and TRBJ2-7; 9 bases line up with TRBD1. Looked up from germline, CDR1 is MNHEY and CDR2 is SVGAGI. The CDR3 has 13 amino acids. J lost 3 bases, V lost 6 bases, and 3 bases had no gene match. The CDR3 region is CASSKDRGYEQYF. The CDR3 nucleotides are TGTGCCAGCAGCAAGGACAGGGGCTACGAGCAGTACTTC.

The chain recombines TRBV6-5 with TRBJ2-2, with a possible D match to TRBD2 (6 bases). V lost 8 bases and J 6 bases, leaving 13 bases between the germline ends. This CDR3 comprises 13 residues. Germline V gives CDR1 MNHEY, CDR2 SVGAGI. The CDR3 sequence: CASFREDAGELFF. The CDR3 coding sequence is TGTGCCAGCTTTAGGGAGGACGCCGGGGAGCTGTTTTTT.

The genes are TRBV5-1 and TRBJ1-2; the D gene is possibly TRBD1 (6 bases). V lost 4 bases and J 8 bases, leaving 12 bases between the germline ends. The CDR3 spans 12 residues. CDR1 and CDR2 (germline): SGHRS, YFSETQ. In nucleotides, the CDR3 is TGCGCCAGCAGCCAGGGGCCGCTGGGCTACACCTTC. Amino acids: CASSQGPLGYTF.

This chain joins TRBV10-2 and TRBJ1-1, with 9 bases identical to TRBD1. This CDR3 has 14 amino acids. Germline V CDR1 and CDR2: WSHSY, SAAADI. Unmatched junction bases numbered 6, after V lost 0 bases and J lost 10 bases. CDR3 bases: TGCGCCAGCAGTGAGTCTCAACAGGGGGCTAGAGCTTTCTTT. Its translation is CASSESQQGARAFF.

The V call is TRBV15, the J call TRBJ2-7; TRBD1 matches at 7 bases. CDR1 is LNHNV and CDR2 is YYDKDF in the germline V gene (reference sequence). The CDR3 runs to 14 residues. V lost 1 base to trimming and J lost 2 bases; unmatched junction nucleotides: 2. The CDR3 sequence: CATSRGRGTYEQYF. CDR3 DNA: TGTGCCACCAGCAGAGGCAGGGGGACCTACGAGCAGTACTTC.

Here the CDR3 DNA reads TGTGCCAGTAACCTCCGCTCGGAGAGCAATCAGCCCCAGCATTTT. Translation gives CASNLRSESNQPQHF. The chain links TRBV19 to TRBJ1-5, with D uncertain. This CDR3 comprises 15 residues. V lost 7 bases and J lost 1, with 14 bases in between. Looked up from germline, CDR1 is LNHDA and CDR2 is SQIVND (reference sequence).

The chain has TRBV27 and TRBJ1-1, with unresolved D. Germline V gene sequence: CDR1 MNHEY, CDR2 SMNVEV (reference sequence). V lost 5 bases, J lost 5 bases, and 18 bases lay in between. This CDR3 comprises 15 residues. The CDR3, as DNA: TGTGCCAGCAGTCCTAATGACAAGGACTGGACTGAAGCTTTCTTT. It specifies CASSPNDKDWTEAFF.

The rearrangement joins TRBV21-1 to TRBJ1-5. TRBV21-1 represents a pseudogene. The CDR3 sequence is 16 residues long. The CDR3 region has the DNA TGTGCCAGCAGCCCCCCCCGGGGGGCCGGGTTTCAGCCCCAGCATTTT. Encoded protein: CASSPPRGAGFQPQHF.

The chain carries TRBV5-1 and TRBJ1-4; 10 bases align to TRBD1. The CDR3 spans 15 residues. Germline V lookup: CDR1 SGHRS, CDR2 YFSETQ. With V trimmed by 4 bases and J by 5 bases, 5 bases remained unmatched. The CDR3 loop reads CASSRRQGANEKLFF. CDR3 coding DNA: TGCGCCAGCAGCAGGCGACAGGGGGCAAATGAAAAACTGTTTTTT.

CDR3 residues: CASSLTLGTSGTNTGELFF. DNA of the CDR3: TGTGCCAGCTCGCTCACGCTCGGGACTAGCGGCACTAACACCGGGGAGCTGTTTTTT. J is TRBJ2-2 and V is TRBV18; 11 bases are shared with TRBD2. The CDR3 runs 19 residues. Germline CDR1 is KGHSH and CDR2 is LQKENI. V trimming: 6 bases; J trimming: 2 bases; junction bases outside the gene matches: 14.

This clone was picked up a small number of times. The chain has TRBV6-5 and TRBJ1-2; unclear D gene. CDR3 length: 16 amino acids. Germline loops: CDR1 MNHEY, CDR2 SVGAGI. Trimming left V 0 bases short and J 3 bases short, with 14 bases between. The CDR3 sequence: CASSYSGTVNHYGYTF. The CDR3 bases are TGTGCCAGCAGTTACTCTGGTACAGTAAATCACTATGGCTACACCTTC.

The chain has TRBV7-2 and TRBJ2-1; 11 nucleotides agree with TRBD2. The ends lost 4 bases at V and 9 bases at J; junction bases unmatched: 11. Germline loops: CDR1 SGHTA, CDR2 FQGNSA. The CDR3 length is 16 residues. CDR3 amino acids: CASSSLAGGSYREQFF. In DNA, the CDR3 is TGTGCCAGCAGCTCCTTAGCGGGGGGGTCGTATCGTGAGCAGTTCTTC.

V usage is TRBV5-1 and J usage is TRBJ2-7; 12 positions match TRBD2. The V gene end was trimmed by 5 bases and the J gene end by 4 bases; junction bases not matched to a gene: 7. This CDR3 is 15 amino acids long. The V gene's germline CDR1 is SGHRS and CDR2 YFSETQ. The chain's CDR3 is CASRTTSGGRYEQYF. The CDR3 nucleotides read TGCGCCAGCAGAACGACTAGCGGGGGACGATACGAGCAGTACTTC.

The CDR3 here is CASSTGNYNEQFF. The CDR3 nucleotides are TGCGCCAGCAGCACGGGAAATTACAATGAGCAGTTCTTC. The chain uses TRBV5-1 and TRBJ2-1; the D gene is possibly TRBD2 (5 bases). Germline V gene sequence: CDR1 SGHRS, CDR2 YFSETQ. V gave up 4 bases and J gave up 4 bases, with 9 bases separating them. The CDR3 extends over 13 amino acids.